This paragraph reports one T cell receptor beta chain. Its target is unknown. Sorted-subset replicate PCR reactions were performed with approximately 200 ng DNA, corresponding to 30,000 to 35,000 T cell genomes. Clones were read by immunoSEQ multiplex PCR, and TCRdb kept only the in-frame ones, dropping some. The sample has some 630,000 clones, 90% to 97% seen once. Only CD45RO-negative cells positively selected for CCR7 counted as naive CD8 cells, so terminally differentiated effector memory CD45RA+ cells were excluded. Germline V gene lookup returns CDR1 MGHDK and CDR2 SYGVNS. Unmatched junction bases numbered 1, after V lost 1 base and J lost 7 bases. The CDR3 totals 13 residues. These data belong to a study of shared clonotypes between healthy human individuals. Study results and caveats: It was the few donors that limited the genetic and exposure-history diversity represented. Incomplete sequencing of sorted subsets was indicated by rarefaction despite large depth.

The chain joins TRBV25-1 to TRBJ2-1; 7 bases fit TRBD2. What was sequenced was naive CD8+ T cells sorted from blood. The TCR sequence derives from a woman aged 30 to 39 in good health. The CDR3 protein is CASSEWGGNEQFF. In DNA form, the CDR3 reads TGTGCCAGCAGTGAATGGGGGGGAAATGAGCAGTTCTTC.